This T cell receptor beta chain was identified during a study of T cells after yellow fever vaccination. TCRdb analysed the 5' RACE reads with MiXCR anew, one entry per CDR3 protein. The data hold approximately 580,000 distinct CDR3 sequences, with less than 20% observed a single time. CDR1 and CDR2 (germline): SGHAT, FQNNGV. The CDR3 is made up of 14 amino acids. Trimming took 7 bases from V and 3 from J, leaving 13 bases between them. This clonotype originated in a man aged 18 to 30 who received the YFV17D yellow fever vaccine. The sequencing here drew on PBMCs, taken less than 6 days after the first yellow fever vaccination. This chain connects TRBV11-2 to TRBJ2-1; D is unclear. The CDR3, as DNA: TGTGCCAGCAACCGACTGGCCGGCTACAATGAGCAGTTCTTC. Its protein product is CASNRLAGYNEQFF.